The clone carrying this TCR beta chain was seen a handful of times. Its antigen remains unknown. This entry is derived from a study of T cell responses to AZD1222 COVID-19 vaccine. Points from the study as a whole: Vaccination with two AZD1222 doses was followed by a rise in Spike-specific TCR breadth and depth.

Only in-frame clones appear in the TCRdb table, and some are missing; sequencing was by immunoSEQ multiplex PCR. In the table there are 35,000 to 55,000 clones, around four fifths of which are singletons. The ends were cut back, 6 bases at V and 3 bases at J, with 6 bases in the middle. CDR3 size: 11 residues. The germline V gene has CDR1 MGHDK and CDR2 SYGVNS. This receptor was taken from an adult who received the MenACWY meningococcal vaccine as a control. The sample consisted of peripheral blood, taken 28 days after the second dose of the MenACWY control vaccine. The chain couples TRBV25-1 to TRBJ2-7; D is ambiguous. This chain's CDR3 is CASSVYYEQYF. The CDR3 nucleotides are TGTGCCAGCAGCGTATACTACGAGCAGTACTTC.